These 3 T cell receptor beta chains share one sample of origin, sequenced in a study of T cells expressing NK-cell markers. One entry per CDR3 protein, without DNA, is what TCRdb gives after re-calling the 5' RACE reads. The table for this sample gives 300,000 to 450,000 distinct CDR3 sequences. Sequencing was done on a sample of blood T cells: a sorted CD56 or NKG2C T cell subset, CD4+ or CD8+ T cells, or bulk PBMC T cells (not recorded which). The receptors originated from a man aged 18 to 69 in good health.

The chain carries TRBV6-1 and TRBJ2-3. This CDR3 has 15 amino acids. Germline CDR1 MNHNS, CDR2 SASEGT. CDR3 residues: CASSLGFLSADTQYF.

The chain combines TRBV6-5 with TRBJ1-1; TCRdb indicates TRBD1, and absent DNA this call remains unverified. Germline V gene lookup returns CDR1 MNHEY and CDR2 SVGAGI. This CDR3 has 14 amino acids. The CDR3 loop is CASSYQQGNTEAFF.

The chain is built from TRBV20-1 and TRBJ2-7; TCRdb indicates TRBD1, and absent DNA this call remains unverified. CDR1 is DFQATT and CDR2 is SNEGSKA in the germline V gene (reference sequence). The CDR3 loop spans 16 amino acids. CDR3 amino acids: CSARDRDRGGSYEQYF.